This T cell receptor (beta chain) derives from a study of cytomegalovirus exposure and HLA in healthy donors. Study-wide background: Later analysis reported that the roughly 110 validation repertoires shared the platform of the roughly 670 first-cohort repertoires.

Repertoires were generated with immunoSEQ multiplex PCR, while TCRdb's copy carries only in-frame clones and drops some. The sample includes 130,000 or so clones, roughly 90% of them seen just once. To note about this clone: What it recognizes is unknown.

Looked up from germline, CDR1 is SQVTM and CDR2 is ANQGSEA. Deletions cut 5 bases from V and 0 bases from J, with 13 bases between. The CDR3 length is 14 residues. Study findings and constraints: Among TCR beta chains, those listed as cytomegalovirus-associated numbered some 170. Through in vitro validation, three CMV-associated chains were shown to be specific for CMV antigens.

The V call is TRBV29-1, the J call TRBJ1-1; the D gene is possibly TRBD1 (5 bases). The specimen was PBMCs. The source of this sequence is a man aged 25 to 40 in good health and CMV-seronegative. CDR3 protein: CSVRQTGLNTEAFF. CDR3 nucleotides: TGCAGCGTTCGACAGACTGGACTGAACACTGAAGCTTTCTTT. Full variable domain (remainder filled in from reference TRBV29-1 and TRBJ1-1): SAVISQKPSRDICQRGTSLTIQCQVDSQVTMMFWYRQQPGQSLTLIATANQGSEATYESGFVIDKFPISRPNLTFSTLTVSNMSPEDSSIYLCSVRQTGLNTEAFFGQGTRLTVV.